This T cell receptor (beta chain) was sequenced during a study of blood T cell repertoires in COVID-19. Study-level information: COVID-19 samples collected from the United States, Italy and Spain covered acute and convalescent phases. T cells, B-cell-depleted T cells, or PBMCs provided the cDNA or gDNA that served as material.

Trimming took off 5 bases at V and 3 bases at J, with 10 bases between the two ends. Germline assignment: CDR1 SGHVS and CDR2 FQNEAQ. The CDR3 covers 13 residues. The data were produced by immunoSEQ multiplex PCR, yet TCRdb's version contains in-frame clones alone and is incomplete. The top ten hold 6.5% to 9% of the sample, which has 200,000 to 250,000 clones, around 81% seen once. Donors were grouped by their self-reported clinical history. The chain combines TRBV7-8 with TRBJ1-1; D call uncertain. Sequencing used PBMCs or T cells enriched from blood (not recorded which). This TCR was sampled from a woman aged 40 to 55 with acute COVID-19. CDR3 sequence reads: CASSRGQDTEAFF. In DNA form, the CDR3 reads TGTGCCAGCAGCCGTGGGCAGGACACTGAAGCTTTCTTT.